Listed below are T cell receptor beta chains from one sample, sequenced in a study of radiation and T cells in renal cell carcinoma. This table comes from immunoSEQ multiplex PCR, and its TCRdb copy is limited to in-frame clones, with some not included. The sample includes tens of thousands of clones, approximately 84% of them seen just once. Source: blood, taken from a patient whose treatment included radiotherapy and nephrectomy. These receptor sequences come from a man aged 55 to 70 with renal cell carcinoma. Both conserved end residues are part of each CDR3.

TRBV6-5	TRBJ1-1	CASSYLGREAEAFF
TRBV30	TRBJ1-1	CAWSPGGRSEAFF
TRBV6-5	TRBJ2-7	CASSPRGSGSYEQYF
TRBV4-3	TRBJ1-1	CASSQVMTVSMNTEAFF
TRBV5-4	TRBJ1-5	CASTVGGSNQPQHF
TRBV7-9	TRBJ1-3	CASSSSGGENTIYF
TRBV10-2	TRBJ2-2	CASSEQGGSGELFF
TRBV7-2	TRBJ1-2	CASSSTVKDGYTF
TRBV6-1	TRBJ2-2	CASSGTSGNTGELFF
TRBV7-9	TRBJ1-4	CASSLPQQGEKLFF
TRBV4-1	TRBJ2-5	CASSPPPGEIGTQYF
TRBV5-1	TRBJ2-7	CASSNTERGLPGEQYF
TRBV11-2	TRBJ1-1	CASSLVPRLGSGTEAFF
TRBV5-1	TRBJ2-3	CASSLEGTNPDTQYF
TRBV27	TRBJ1-2	CASGDVYGYTF
TRBV7-8	TRBJ2-7	CASSLEVGGGLWDEQYF
TRBV21-1	TRBJ2-5	CASSKGGRKETQYF
TRBV7-9	TRBJ2-3	CASSLTGTDTQYF
TRBV30	TRBJ1-1	CAWNGGFGTEAFF
TRBV7-2	TRBJ2-3	CASSLGLSTDTQYF
TRBV5-1	TRBJ1-4	CASSLAGGLQTNEKLFF
TRBV30	TRBJ2-3	CAWRVANTQYF
TRBV7-8	TRBJ2-2	CASSHHGTGELFF
TRBV11-2	TRBJ1-4	CASKMGATNEKLFF
TRBV15	TRBJ1-5	CAPGRDRGAPRRPQHF
TRBV27	TRBJ1-2	CASSPGQGARWTGYGYTF
TRBV18	TRBJ1-5	CASSPPQGTYSNQPQHF
TRBV6-1	TRBJ2-3	CASSEDGRTQYF
TRBV5-4	TRBJ2-5	CASSFGTSVQETQYF
TRBV5-6	TRBJ1-5	CASSKGQGTGQPQHF
TRBV5-1	TRBJ1-1	CASSQRAGMNTEAFF
TRBV6-5	TRBJ1-2	CASSYRGSPNYGYTF
TRBV19	TRBJ1-5	CASSMGDQPQHF
TRBV7-9	TRBJ1-2	CASSLLTPSGGGGYTF
TRBV5-5	TRBJ2-7	CASSYEVTYEQYF
TRBV7-7	TRBJ2-2	CASSQGQGCTGELFF
TRBV30	TRBJ2-3	CAWSQTSGRADTQYF
TRBV5-6	TRBJ2-7	CASSLTGQGSYEQYF
TRBV29-1	TRBJ2-5	CSVSGTIQETQYF
TRBV6-6	TRBJ1-2	CASRKLGQGGRMGYTF
TRBV10-2	TRBJ1-1	CASRKRQGSKVYTEAFF
TRBV6-1	TRBJ1-6	CASRDESRVPLHF
TRBV5-1	TRBJ1-6	CASSLGTGHGSPLHF
TRBV19	TRBJ2-2	CASSNLRLAGNTGELFF
TRBV30	TRBJ1-5	CAWSYAPGQGTPQHF
TRBV7-8	TRBJ2-3	CASSPAGPLRTDTQYF
TRBV5-1	TRBJ1-1	CASSLDRGGTEAFF
TRBV13	TRBJ2-3	CASSQGHRGNTDTQYF
TRBV19	TRBJ1-5	CASTRQGKGLNQPQHF
TRBV6-6	TRBJ2-7	CASRRDLRYEQYF
TRBV5-6	TRBJ2-3	CASARTGETDTQYF
TRBV5-4	TRBJ2-6	CASSPERFSGANVLTF
TRBV5-5	TRBJ2-5	CASSFGLIQETQYF
TRBV5-6	TRBJ2-5	CASSLGTLGETQYF
TRBV6-1	TRBJ1-2	CASSEVGRGYYGYTF
TRBV27	TRBJ2-7	CASSLSGAYEQYF
TRBV12-5	TRBJ1-4	CASAPSATNEKLFF
TRBV27	TRBJ2-3	CASSTQTSTDTQYF
TRBV9	TRBJ2-5	CASSVGMETQYF